The clone carrying this T cell receptor (beta chain) has ten or more counts. Its target is unknown. The data originate from a study of early T cells in non-severe SARS-CoV-2 infection. Study findings and constraints: Anti-spike CD8 responses were favored by VDJdb matching, which missed private and CD4 specificities.

Trimming removed 4 bases at V and 7 bases at J, with 16 bases between. Germline V gene sequence: CDR1 WSHSY, CDR2 SAAADI. The CDR3 has 14 amino acids. Separate cDNA molecules each had unique molecular identifiers attached to them. TCRdb itself ran the 5' RACE reads through MiXCR, one entry per CDR3 protein. The table has 55,000 to 65,000 distinct CDR3 sequences, 8.5% to 10% seen once. The receptor's source is an adult who was a healthcare worker with PCR-confirmed SARS-CoV-2 infection or an uninfected control (not recorded which). Sequencing was performed on whole blood. The genes are TRBV10-2 and TRBJ1-2, with D perhaps TRBD1 (5 bases). CDR3 sequence (DNA): TGCGCCAGCAGTGTACCAGGGTCACTGGCTGGCTACACCTTC. Its protein product is CASSVPGSLAGYTF.